These 10 T cell receptor beta chains originate from one sample sequenced in a study of blood T cell repertoires in COVID-19. Here immunoSEQ multiplex PCR was the method, and the copy in TCRdb shows in-frame clones only, minus some. The data hold over 110,000 clones, with 84% observed a single time. Sequences were obtained from peripheral blood. The source is a man in his sixties with active or convalescent COVID-19.

The genes are TRBV4-1 and TRBJ1-2; a possible D gene is TRBD1 (6 bases). Per germline, CDR1 MGHRA and CDR2 YSYEKL. This CDR3 comprises 14 residues. Trimming cost V 0 bases and J 6 bases, with 11 bases left between them. CDR3: CASSQEAQGNGYTF. The CDR3 region has the DNA TGCGCCAGCAGCCAAGAGGCGCAGGGGAATGGCTACACCTTC.

V is TRBV5-1 and J is TRBJ1-6; D remains ambiguous. Germline values: CDR1 SGHRS, CDR2 YFSETQ. CDR3 size: 14 residues. V was pared by 4 bases and J by 6 bases, with 11 bases between. In nucleotides, the CDR3 is TGCGCCAGCAGCCCTGGAGGGAGTAATTCACCCCTCCACTTT. It codes for CASSPGGSNSPLHF.

This clone appeared a single time. The chain is built from TRBV18 and TRBJ1-5; TRBD1 is a possible D gene (6 bases). The CDR3 is 16 amino acids. In germline, CDR1 is KGHSH, CDR2 LQKENI. With 5 bases removed from V and 6 bases from J, the gap between germline ends came to 20 bases. The CDR3 here is CASSTQNTGSGQPQHF. The CDR3 region has the DNA TGTGCCAGCTCAACCCAAAATACAGGGTCAGGTCAGCCCCAGCATTTT.

The chain links TRBV19 to TRBJ2-1, with no clear D. Per the germline V gene, CDR1 is LNHDA and CDR2 is SQIVND (reference sequence). V dropped 4 bases and J dropped 7 bases, with 5 bases sitting between them. The CDR3 sequence is 11 residues long. The CDR3, as DNA: TGTGCCAGTAGTAGGCGGAATGAGCAGTTCTTC. Amino acid sequence: CASSRRNEQFF.

The genes are TRBV27 and TRBJ2-1, with TRBD1 matching 7 bases. V shed 7 bases and J 5 bases; nucleotides not matched to a gene: 8. The V gene's germline CDR1 is MNHEY and CDR2 SMNVEV (reference sequence). The CDR3 covers 14 residues. The CDR3 nucleotides read TGTGCCAGCACCATACAGGGGTCGGACAATGAGCAGTTCTTC. Translated: CASTIQGSDNEQFF.

This clone came up once. The chain carries TRBV30 and TRBJ1-6; TRBD1 matches 7 bases. The CDR3 spans 13 residues. With V trimmed by 5 bases and J by 7 bases, 5 bases remained unmatched. CDR1 and CDR2 from the germline V gene are GTSNPN and SVGIG (reference sequence). In nucleotides, the CDR3 is TGTGCCTGGTGGACAGGCGGGAATTCACCCCTCCACTTT. Its protein is CAWWTGGNSPLHF.

This chain uses TRBV2 with TRBJ1-2; TRBD1 aligns across 7 bases. CDR1 SNHLY and CDR2 FYNNEI come from the germline V gene. The CDR3 is 14 amino acids. The trim removed 6 bases at V and 9 bases at J, leaving 13 bases unmatched. The CDR3: CASSTGQALPSYTF. The CDR3 DNA sequence: TGTGCCAGCAGCACCGGACAGGCCCTACCGAGCTACACCTTC.

The rearrangement links TRBV21-1 to TRBJ1-5. TRBV21-1 is designated a pseudogene. This CDR3 spans 9 amino acids. CDR3 sequence reads: CAPFQPQHF. The CDR3 DNA reads TGTGCCCCCTTTCAGCCCCAGCATTTT.

The chain is built from TRBV11-3 and TRBJ2-5; 9 bases fit TRBD1. The CDR3 is made up of 15 amino acids. Germline values: CDR1 SGHNT, CDR2 YENEEA. Losses at the gene ends were 5 bases for V and 5 bases for J; bases not matched to a gene: 9. The CDR3 coding sequence is TGTGCCAGCAGCGACCGGGACAGGGTTATGGAGACCCAGTACTTC. The encoded protein is CASSDRDRVMETQYF.

The chain uses TRBV11-2 and TRBJ2-2; D is unresolved. The V end lost 4 bases, the J end lost 6 bases, and 15 bases lay between the germline ends. The CDR3 consists of 15 residues. Germline V CDR1 and CDR2: SGHAT, FQNNGV. The CDR3 spells CASSYGFRFSGELFF. In DNA form, the CDR3 reads TGTGCCAGCAGCTACGGCTTCAGGTTCTCCGGGGAGCTGTTTTTT.